This TCR beta chain emerged from a study of T-cell reconstitution after alpha-beta-depleted transplantation in children. Broader study findings: There were reportedly several hundred expanded graft clones from which alpha-beta T cells came about two months after transplant. After transplant, high TCRbeta diversity at day 60 in some patients arose from surviving recipient T cells and thymic progenitors. T-cell numbers and diversity one year post-transplant derived largely from freshly generated T cells.

Of note for this clonotype: The antigen remains undetermined.

The library targeted TCRbeta and was prepared with unique molecular identifiers. TCRdb ran MiXCR on the PCR reads and lists one entry per CDR3 protein. The profile shows more than 200,000 distinct CDR3 sequences, 7% to 9% of them singletons. Germline V lookup: CDR1 MNHEY, CDR2 SMNVEV (reference sequence). There are 16 residues in the CDR3. The ends lost 2 bases at V and 1 base at J; junction bases unmatched: 5. This receptor was taken from a male patient under 10 years old who had a stem cell transplant for acute myeloid leukemia, so the T cells may come from the graft donor. This chain uses TRBV27 with TRBJ2-3; 8 bases align to TRBD2. Sequenced material: PBMCs, mostly from graft donor cells, taken 360 days after TCRalphabeta/CD19-depleted stem cell transplant. CDR3 loop: CASSLKAGDRTDTQYF. The DNA of the CDR3 is TGTGCCAGCAGTTTAAAAGCGGGAGACCGCACAGATACGCAGTATTTT.